Each of the 31 T cell receptor beta chains below was sequenced from the same sample in a study of blood T cell repertoires in COVID-19. Sequenced by immunoSEQ multiplex PCR; TCRdb stores in-frame clones only, minus some. The sample lists some 290,000 clones, 90% occurring once. The sequenced sample was peripheral blood. The receptors here all came from a woman aged 40 to 50 with COVID-19, enrolled during active disease.

The gene calls are TRBV2 and TRBJ2-3; 9 positions match TRBD2. The CDR3 consists of 17 residues. V gave up 6 bases and J gave up 1 base; unmatched junction bases: 11. CDR1 and CDR2 (germline): SNHLY, FYNNEI. The DNA of the CDR3 is TGTGCCAGCAGGGCTAGCGGGGTGCTATCCGGCACAGATACGCAGTATTTT. Translated: CASRASGVLSGTDTQYF.

The gene calls are TRBV7-2 and TRBJ2-7, with D possibly TRBD1 on 5 matching bases. Germline V gene sequence: CDR1 SGHTA, CDR2 FQGNSA. V was shortened by 5 bases and J by 3 bases, with 14 bases between the two germline ends. This CDR3 is built from 14 residues. CDR3 in DNA: TGTGCCAGCAGCCCCGAGACAGCCATCTACGAGCAGTACTTC. It specifies CASSPETAIYEQYF.

The V and J genes are TRBV28 and TRBJ1-5, with a possible D match to TRBD1 (5 bases). The CDR3 contains 17 residues. Germline CDR1 MDHEN, CDR2 SYDVKM. Trimming stripped 5 bases from V and 0 bases from J, with 17 bases between. CDR3 coding DNA: TGTGCCAGCAGTCCGGCGGGGGGTTTGGGTAGCAATCAGCCCCAGCATTTT. Amino acids: CASSPAGGLGSNQPQHF.

This chain links TRBV29-1 with TRBJ1-2; D is unresolved. V dropped 7 bases and J dropped 2 bases, with 14 bases sitting between them. In germline, CDR1 is SQVTM, CDR2 ANQGSEA. The CDR3 has 13 amino acids. CDR3 coding DNA: TGCAGCGGATTCTACTCCAACAACTATGGCTACACCTTC. It specifies CSGFYSNNYGYTF.

V usage is TRBV9 and J usage is TRBJ1-3; TRBD1 might be the D (5 bases). V was shortened by 1 base and J by 0 bases, with 14 bases between the two germline ends. This CDR3 region has 17 residues. In germline, CDR1 is SGDLS, CDR2 YYNGEE. In nucleotides, the CDR3 is TGTGCCAGCAGCGTACTCCCCGACAGAAGCTCTGGAAACACCATATATTTT. This gives the protein CASSVLPDRSSGNTIYF. The whole variable domain, filled in from reference TRBV9 and TRBJ1-3, reads DSGVTQTPKHLITATGQRVTLRCSPRSGDLSVYWYQQSLDQGLQFLIQYYNGEERAKGNILERFSAQQFPDLHSELNLSSLELGDSALYFCASSVLPDRSSGNTIYFGEGSWLTVV.

This chain uses TRBV6-5 with TRBJ1-2; D perhaps matches TRBD1 (5 bases). Per germline, CDR1 MNHEY and CDR2 SVGAGI. Trimming removed 6 bases at V and 8 bases at J, with 22 bases between. The CDR3 spans 15 residues. CDR3 residues: CASRNNAGDRHGYTF. The CDR3 DNA sequence: TGTGCCAGCAGAAATAATGCCGGCGACAGACACGGCTACACCTTC.

V is TRBV28 and J is TRBJ2-1; 7 nucleotides match TRBD2. The CDR3 covers 17 residues. Germline loops: CDR1 MDHEN, CDR2 SYDVKM. After removal of 6 bases from V and 6 bases from J, the junction contained 17 bases not matched to a gene. The CDR3 loop is CASSPTQGLVLVNEQFF. The CDR3 nucleotides read TGTGCCAGCAGCCCTACCCAAGGACTAGTCTTAGTCAATGAGCAGTTCTTC.

The V gene is TRBV23-1, the J gene TRBJ1-2; 7 bases fit TRBD1. TRBV23-1 counts as an open reading frame of uncertain function. The CDR3 has 14 residues. Trimming removed 6 bases from V and 3 bases from J; junction bases left unmatched: 7. The CDR3 loop reads CASRGDREDYGYTF. In nucleotides, the CDR3 is TGCGCCAGCAGAGGAGACAGGGAGGACTATGGCTACACCTTC.

The V and J genes are TRBV12-3 or TRBV12-4 and TRBJ1-1; D is undetermined. The CDR3 is 12 residues long. Trimming cost V 1 base and J 11 bases, with 11 bases left between them. In DNA, the CDR3 is TGTGCCAGCAGTTTAGAGCCCCCCCGGGCTTTCTTT. Residues: CASSLEPPRAFF.

V is TRBV3-1 (or the pseudogene TRBV3-2) and J is TRBJ2-2, with 10 positions matching TRBD2. CDR3 length: 17 amino acids. Trimming at V came to 1 base and at J to 6 bases, leaving 8 bases not matched to a gene. The V gene's germline CDR1 is LGHDT and CDR2 YNNKEL (reference sequence). The CDR3 is CASSQVVKRGGAGELFF. CDR3 coding DNA: TGTGCCAGCAGCCAAGTAGTAAAGCGGGGGGGCGCCGGGGAGCTGTTTTTT.

J is TRBJ2-2 and V is TRBV11-3; TRBD2 matches at 8 bases. Germline CDR1 SGHNT, CDR2 YENEEA. The ends lost 1 base at V and 5 bases at J; junction bases unmatched: 3. The CDR3 spans 15 residues. For the CDR3, the DNA is TGTGCCAGCAGCTTAGTGGCGGGAGGAACCGGGGAGCTGTTTTTT. Its protein is CASSLVAGGTGELFF.

V usage is TRBV7-2 and J usage is TRBJ1-5; possibly TRBD1 for D (5 bases). From germline, CDR1 is SGHTA and CDR2 FQGNSA. With 5 bases removed from V and 0 bases from J, the gap between germline ends came to 8 bases. This CDR3 region has 14 residues. The CDR3 sequence: CASSRTLSNQPQHF. CDR3 nucleotides: TGTGCCAGCAGCCGGACACTTAGCAATCAGCCCCAGCATTTT. Drawing the rest from reference TRBV7-2 and TRBJ1-5, the complete variable domain is GAGVSQSPSNKVTEKGKDVELRCDPISGHTALYWYRQSLGQGLEFLIYFQGNSAPDKSGLPSDRFSAERTGGSVSTLTIQRTQQEDSAVYLCASSRTLSNQPQHFGDGTRLSIL.

This clone was recorded only once. V and J are TRBV27 and TRBJ1-5; maybe TRBD1 (6 bases). The CDR3 extends over 16 amino acids. CDR1 and CDR2 from the germline V gene are MNHEY and SMNVEV (reference sequence). V was clipped by 2 bases and J by 0 bases, with 11 bases between them. As DNA, the CDR3 is TGTGCCAGCAGTTTACGCCGACAGGATAGCAATCAGCCCCAGCATTTT. It translates to CASSLRRQDSNQPQHF.

The chain combines TRBV7-9 with TRBJ1-1, with D possibly TRBD1 on 5 matching bases. The CDR3 has 14 amino acids. With 5 bases removed from V and 3 bases from J, the gap between germline ends came to 13 bases. CDR1 is SEHNR and CDR2 is FQNEAQ in the germline V gene (reference sequence). CDR3 nucleotide sequence: TGTGCCAGCAGCCTCTACGGAGGGGACACTGAAGCTTTCTTT. Encoded protein: CASSLYGGDTEAFF.

The CDR3 spells CASSELGAVLSGNTIYF. As DNA, the CDR3 is TGTGCCAGCAGTGAATTAGGGGCAGTTCTCTCTGGAAACACCATATATTTT. The chain has TRBV6-1 and TRBJ1-3; a weak D match, TRBD1 (5 bases). From germline, CDR1 is MNHNS and CDR2 SASEGT. The V and J ends lost 2 bases and 0 bases respectively, with 14 bases between them. The CDR3 sequence is 17 residues long.

The rearrangement uses TRBV11-2 and TRBJ1-4; maybe TRBD1 (5 bases). Trimming removed 5 bases from V and 7 bases from J, with 17 bases in between. Germline V gives CDR1 SGHAT, CDR2 FQNNGV. The CDR3 covers 15 residues. The CDR3 nucleotides are TGTGCCAGCAGCCCAAGATCCTGGGGGGTTGAAAAACTGTTTTTT. Translating gives CASSPRSWGVEKLFF. Full variable domain (rest looked up from reference TRBV11-2 and TRBJ1-4): EAGVAQSPRYKIIEKRQSVAFWCNPISGHATLYWYQQILGQGPKLLIQFQNNGVVDDSQLPKDRFSAERLKGVDSTLKIQPAKLEDSAVYLCASSPRSWGVEKLFFGSGTQLSVL.

The chain recombines TRBV27 with TRBJ1-1; tentatively, D is TRBD1 (6 bases). This CDR3 has 15 amino acids. Germline loops: CDR1 MNHEY, CDR2 SMNVEV (reference sequence). V gave up 3 bases and J gave up 5 bases, with 16 bases separating them. CDR3 sequence (DNA): TGTGCCAGCAGTTTGTCCGATACAGGGTCGACTGAAGCTTTCTTT. This encodes CASSLSDTGSTEAFF.

This rearrangement joins TRBV5-1 to TRBJ2-1; 7 positions match TRBD2. Germline V gene lookup returns CDR1 SGHRS and CDR2 YFSETQ. Trimming took 3 bases from V and 9 from J; bases not matched to a gene: 6. The CDR3 covers 13 residues. The CDR3 DNA reads as TGCGCCAGCAGCTCCGGACTAGAGCCTGAGCAGTTCTTC. It codes for CASSSGLEPEQFF.

The chain recombines TRBV3-1 (or the pseudogene TRBV3-2) with TRBJ1-6; no definite D call. The V and J ends lost 2 bases and 0 bases respectively, with 8 bases between them. In germline, CDR1 is LGHDT, CDR2 YNNKEL (reference sequence). The CDR3 runs 16 residues. CDR3 DNA sequence: TGTGCCAGCAGCCAACTGGGGAGCTCCTATAATTCACCCCTCCACTTT. It codes for CASSQLGSSYNSPLHF.

The J gene is TRBJ2-5, the V gene TRBV5-1; weak D call: TRBD2 (7 bases). The germline V gene encodes CDR1 SGHRS and CDR2 YFSETQ. The V gene lost 1 base and the J gene lost 5 bases, with 9 bases spanning the gap. CDR3 size: 13 residues. This CDR3 is CASSLKGGETQYF. The CDR3 coding sequence is TGCGCCAGCAGCTTGAAGGGGGGGGAGACCCAGTACTTC.

The V call is TRBV7-6, the J call TRBJ2-1, with 9 bases aligning to TRBD2. The CDR3 loop spans 15 amino acids. V dropped 5 bases and J dropped 3; count of bases not matched to a gene: 5. Germline V lookup: CDR1 SGHVS, CDR2 FNYEAQ. The CDR3 DNA follows: TGTGCCAGCAGCCATAGCGGGGGTGGCTACAATGAGCAGTTCTTC. Its protein product is CASSHSGGGYNEQFF. Full variable domain (missing parts from reference TRBV7-6 and TRBJ2-1): GAGVSQSPRYKVTKRGQDVALRCDPISGHVSLYWYRQALGQGPEFLTYFNYEAQQDKSGLPNDRFSAERPEGSISTLTIQRTEQRDSAMYRCASSHSGGGYNEQFFGPGTRLTVL.

This clone was detected once. The chain uses TRBV11-2 and TRBJ1-4; D is uncertain. Trimming shortened V by 6 bases and J by 8 bases, and 19 bases separated the two germline ends. This CDR3 has 15 residues. Germline V gene sequence: CDR1 SGHAT, CDR2 FQNNGV. CDR3 in amino acids: CASSHSVSRQEKLFF. CDR3 in DNA: TGTGCCAGCAGTCACTCGGTCAGCCGACAAGAAAAACTGTTTTTT.

CDR3 sequence reads: CAISPDRGPYNEQFF. CDR3 nucleotides: TGTGCCATCAGTCCGGACAGGGGGCCCTACAATGAGCAGTTCTTC. V usage is TRBV10-3 and J usage is TRBJ2-1; 11 nucleotides line up with TRBD1. Losses at the gene ends were 5 bases for V and 2 bases for J; bases not matched to a gene: 2. The CDR3 totals 15 residues. Germline V gene data show CDR1 as ENHRY and CDR2 as SYGVKD.

J is TRBJ2-1 and V is TRBV7-2, with D perhaps TRBD1 (5 bases). Per the germline V gene, CDR1 is SGHTA and CDR2 is FQGNSA. The CDR3 has 12 residues. V was trimmed by 2 bases and J by 8 bases, leaving 7 bases between them. The CDR3 sequence: CASSLRGDEQFF. The CDR3 DNA reads TGTGCCAGCAGCTTAAGGGGTGATGAGCAGTTCTTC.

The CDR3 nucleotides read TGTGCCACCCTACCAGACTTTCACAATGAGCAGTTCTTC. This sequence encodes CATLPDFHNEQFF. The J gene is TRBJ2-1, the V gene TRBV12-3 or TRBV12-4; D call uncertain. The CDR3 is 13 amino acids. Trimming took 10 bases from V and 5 from J, leaving 15 bases between them.

Points on this clone: The sample contains more than one DNA sequence encoding this CDR3. This chain joins TRBV3-1 (or the pseudogene TRBV3-2) and TRBJ1-2; no firm D call. From germline, CDR1 is LGHDT and CDR2 YNNKEL (reference sequence). This CDR3 region has 12 residues. V was clipped by 1 base and J by 7 bases, with 7 bases between them. Written as DNA, the CDR3 is TGTGCCAGCAGCCAAGGAGGAGGTGGCTACACCTTC. It specifies CASSQGGGGYTF.

The chain carries TRBV7-6 and TRBJ2-2; 11 bases are shared with TRBD1. CDR3 length: 18 amino acids. Germline V gene sequence: CDR1 SGHVS, CDR2 FNYEAQ. V was pared by 3 bases and J by 5 bases, with 11 bases of the junction left unmatched. The CDR3 sequence: CASSFPGLDRGQTGELFF. The CDR3 nucleotides are TGTGCCAGCAGCTTCCCTGGGCTGGACAGGGGGCAGACCGGGGAGCTGTTTTTT. The full variable domain, with the rest looked up from reference TRBV7-6 and TRBJ2-2, is GAGVSQSPRYKVTKRGQDVALRCDPISGHVSLYWYRQALGQGPEFLTYFNYEAQQDKSGLPNDRFSAERPEGSISTLTIQRTEQRDSAMYRCASSFPGLDRGQTGELFFGEGSRLTVL.

This clone was seen a single time. The chain recombines TRBV20-1 with TRBJ1-2; no definite D call. Per germline, CDR1 DFQATT and CDR2 SNEGSKA (reference sequence). The CDR3 extends over 13 amino acids. Trimming removed 3 bases from V and 1 base from J, with 9 bases in between. The CDR3 reads CSASGLSNYGYTF. In DNA form, the CDR3 reads TGCAGTGCTAGTGGGCTCAGTAACTATGGCTACACCTTC.

The rearrangement uses TRBV10-1 and TRBJ2-1, with a tentative D call TRBD2 (6 bases). CDR1 WNHNN and CDR2 SYGVQD come from the germline V gene (reference sequence). V was cut by 8 bases and J by 7 bases, with 15 bases left in between. The CDR3 is 13 amino acids. CDR3 nucleotide sequence: TGCGCCAGCCCGCATATAGCGGTGAATGAGCAGTTCTTC. Its protein product is CASPHIAVNEQFF.

The V gene is TRBV5-8, the J gene TRBJ2-5, with D possibly matching TRBD1 (5 bases). There are 17 residues in the CDR3. V was cut by 5 bases and J by 0 bases, with 20 bases left in between. Germline CDR1 SGHTS, CDR2 YDEGEE. The CDR3 bases are TGTGCCAGCAGTCTGGAAGGGGTCGGGCAGTACCAAGAGACCCAGTACTTC. Encoded protein: CASSLEGVGQYQETQYF.

The sample holds one count of this clone. The chain is built from TRBV18 and TRBJ2-7; a weak D match, TRBD2 (6 bases). This CDR3 spans 15 amino acids. V was trimmed by 6 bases and J by 5 bases, leaving 20 bases between them. Germline assignment: CDR1 KGHSH and CDR2 LQKENI. The CDR3 sequence is CASSPEGGEYHEQYF. CDR3 DNA: TGTGCCAGCTCCCCTGAAGGAGGGGAGTACCACGAGCAGTACTTC.